This TCR beta chain was recovered during a study of response to subunit inactivated influenza vaccine. Findings of the study overall: With each seasonal influenza vaccination, the authors suggested, few new T cells are recruited.

Each CDR3 protein gets one entry after TCRdb re-called the RT-PCR reads with MiXCR. Here the sample spans about 500,000 distinct CDR3 sequences, about 15% being singletons. This clonotype was counted only a few times. Antigen specificity is unknown. From germline, CDR1 is DFQATT and CDR2 SNEGSKA (reference sequence). The CDR3 spans 15 residues. Trimming left V 6 bases short and J 5 bases short, with 21 bases between. This receptor was taken from a man aged 45 to 70 who received an inactivated influenza vaccine. The rearrangement links TRBV20-1 to TRBJ2-3; D is ambiguous. The starting material was CD4+ T cells sorted from PBMCs, obtained about 23 months after vaccination. The CDR3 region has the DNA TGCAGTGCAAGGGAAGCGAGATTCGTCAGAGATACGCAGTATTTT. Its translation: CSAREARFVRDTQYF.